These T cell receptor beta chains were read from a single sample in a study of shared clonotypes between healthy human individuals. The protocol was immunoSEQ multiplex PCR, while the TCRdb copy is restricted to in-frame clones and leaves out a portion. This table has approximately 470,000 clones, approximately 82% appearing once. Sequenced sample: PBMCs. The source is a middle-aged woman in good health. Some clones in this sample may be carry-over from other donors' samples. Each CDR3 is given with its conserved first and last residue. A D gene is named only where the DNA matches it firmly. The listing skips clone size in some rows; elsewhere it reads once, few, many or a size class.

>TRBV18|-|TRBJ1-2|-
TGTGCCAGCTCACCACCCGGAGGCGGCTACACCTTC
CASSPPGGGYTF
>TRBV10-1|-|TRBJ2-2|-
TGCGCCAGCAGTGGGCTATTGGACACCGGAGGGCTGTTTTTT
CASSGLLDTGGLFF
>TRBV10-2|TRBD2|TRBJ2-1|-
TGCGCCAGCCGGAGACTAGCGGGAGGGGACAATGAGCAGTTCTTC
CASRRLAGGDNEQFF
>TRBV2|TRBD1|TRBJ1-5|-
TGTGCCAGCCTTAACAGGGGGCTGAATCAGCCCCAGCATTTT
CASLNRGLNQPQHF
>TRBV11-3|TRBD1|TRBJ2-1|-
TGTGCCAGCAGCCCAGCCGGGACAGGCAGGGATGAGCAGTTCTTC
CASSPAGTGRDEQFF
>TRBV5-1|TRBD2|TRBJ2-5|once
TGCGCCAGCAGCTTGGCCGCCGGGAGGGGCCTCCAAGAGACCCAGTACTTC
CASSLAAGRGLQETQYF
>TRBV4-1|TRBD2|TRBJ2-2|-
TGCGCCAGCAGCCAAGGAGGCGGGAGAGGGAGCGGGGAGCTGTTTTTT
CASSQGGGRGSGELFF
>TRBV2|TRBD2|TRBJ2-1|-
TGTGCCAGCAGTATAAAAACTAGCGGAGAGCAGTTCTTC
CASSIKTSGEQFF
>TRBV28|TRBD1|TRBJ2-7|-
TGTGCCAGCATTAACCCCGGGACAGGGGTCGAGCAGTACTTC
CASINPGTGVEQYF
>TRBV28|TRBD1|TRBJ2-2|-
TGTGCCAGCAGACCAGGGACAGCCCTACCGACCGGGGAGCTGTTTTTT
CASRPGTALPTGELFF
>TRBV15|-|TRBJ1-2|-
TGTGCCACCAGCGGCTGGGGCACAGGCTATGGCTACACCTTC
CATSGWGTGYGYTF
>TRBV27|TRBD1|TRBJ1-2|-
TGTGCCAGCAGTCCTCGGACAGGGGGCGCCTATGGCTACACCTTC
CASSPRTGGAYGYTF
>TRBV28|TRBD1|TRBJ1-1|-
TGTGCCAGCAGTTCCCCGGACAGGGGGCCCGCTGAAGCTTTCTTT
CASSSPDRGPAEAFF
>TRBV30|-|TRBJ2-7|few
TGTGCCTGGAGCCGCCTCAGGGTAGGACCCTACGAGCAGTACTTC
CAWSRLRVGPYEQYF
>TRBV29-1|TRBD1|TRBJ1-1|once
TGCAGCGTGCGACAGGGAAGGCAGACTGAAGCTTTCTTT
CSVRQGRQTEAFF
>TRBV29-1|TRBD2|TRBJ2-1|-
TGCAGCGTTGGGTCGGGAGGGGCCTACAATGAGCAGTTCTTC
CSVGSGGAYNEQFF
>TRBV10-3|TRBD2|TRBJ2-1|-
TGTGCCATCAGTGGACTAGCGGGAGTGGGCTCCTACAATGAGCAGTTCTTC
CAISGLAGVGSYNEQFF
>TRBV2|-|TRBJ1-2|-
TGTGCCAGCTGGCCGGACACCTATGGCTACACCTTC
CASWPDTYGYTF
>TRBV6-4|-|TRBJ2-3|once
TGTGCCAGCAGTCCCGGGAGCCCAGATACGCAGTATTTT
CASSPGSPDTQYF
>TRBV7-2|-|TRBJ1-5|-
TGTGCCAGCAGCTTAGTCCCAGGCAACCTTTATAGCAATCAGCCCCAGCATTTT
CASSLVPGNLYSNQPQHF
>TRBV19|-|TRBJ1-2|-
TGTGCCAGTAGTAAAACAAACTATGGCTACACCTTC
CASSKTNYGYTF
>TRBV30|-|TRBJ1-5|-
TGTGCCTGGAGACGGGCAGAATGGAATCAGCCCCAGCATTTT
CAWRRAEWNQPQHF
>TRBV11-2|-|TRBJ2-7|-
TGTGCCAGCAGCCCCAAGGGCACCCTCGAGCAGTACTTC
CASSPKGTLEQYF
>TRBV7-9|TRBD2|TRBJ2-2|-
TGTGCCAGCAGCTTACCGGGACTAGCGGGAACCGGGGAGCTGTTTTTT
CASSLPGLAGTGELFF
>TRBV18|-|TRBJ2-7|-
TGTGCCAGCTCACGCGACGGTTACGAGCAGTACTTC
CASSRDGYEQYF
>TRBV19|-|TRBJ2-2|-
TGTGCCAGTAGTATAGCGGTGAGGGGGGAGCTGTTTTTT
CASSIAVRGELFF
>TRBV7-2|TRBD2|TRBJ2-7|few
TGTGCCAGCAGCCCCAGGACTAGCGGAACCTACGAGCAGTACTTC
CASSPRTSGTYEQYF
>TRBV5-8|-|TRBJ2-7|-
TGTGCCAGCAGCTTGGTTCAGCCCAACAACCCCGAGCAGTACTTC
CASSLVQPNNPEQYF
>TRBV2|-|TRBJ1-4|-
TGTGCCAGCATATTGGTAGCCGGAGGGGCCCAGGGTCCCGAAAAACTGTTTTTT
CASILVAGGAQGPEKLFF
>TRBV29-1|-|TRBJ2-7|-
TGCAGCGTTGAGGACAGCACGGCGTACGAGCAGTCCTTC
CSVEDSTAYEQSF
>TRBV6-5|-|TRBJ1-2|-
TGTGCCAGCAGCACGACGGACGGTGTTATTTTTGGCTACACCTTC
CASSTTDGVIFGYTF
>TRBV6-1|-|TRBJ1-2|-
TGTGCCAGCAGTGATTCTCCGGGGGGAGGTGGCTATGGCTACACCTTC
CASSDSPGGGGYGYTF
>TRBV9|-|TRBJ2-1|-
TGTGCCAGCAGCGTTGGGGACTCGTACTCCTTCTCCTACAATGAGCAGTTCTTC
CASSVGDSYSFSYNEQFF
>TRBV30|TRBD2|TRBJ2-5|-
TGTGCCTGGAGTGGGATTAGCGGGGGGACCCAGTACTTC
CAWSGISGGTQYF
>TRBV19|-|TRBJ1-1|-
TGTGCCAGTAGGGAGAGGGGGATGAACACTGAAGCTTTCTTT
CASRERGMNTEAFF
>TRBV7-3|TRBD2|TRBJ2-2|-
TGTGCCAGCAGAGCCGGGACTAGCGGGAATACCGGGGAGCTGTTTTTT
CASRAGTSGNTGELFF
>TRBV7-3|TRBD1|TRBJ1-2|once
TGTGCCAGCAGCTCGGGACAGGAAGTTGGCTACACCTTC
CASSSGQEVGYTF
>TRBV5-6|-|TRBJ2-5|-
TGTGCCAGCACCATGGCGGGGGCGTGGGAGACCCAGTACTTC
CASTMAGAWETQYF
>TRBV19|-|TRBJ2-7|-
TGTGCCAGTAGGCGGACAATTCGCTCCTACGAGCAGTACTTC
CASRRTIRSYEQYF
>TRBV5-6|-|TRBJ2-4|few
TGTGCCAGCAGCTCCGTAGGATCCAAAAACATTCAGTACTTC
CASSSVGSKNIQYF
>TRBV7-9|-|TRBJ1-1|-
TGTGCCAGCAGCTTAGCAATGGACAGCTACCAGGCTTTCTTT
CASSLAMDSYQAFF
>TRBV4-1|-|TRBJ2-1|-
TGCGCCAGCAGCCAAGACAGGGGTCCCTACAATGAGCAGTTCTTC
CASSQDRGPYNEQFF
>TRBV5-6|-|TRBJ1-1|-
TGTGCCAGCAGCTGGTCGCTGGGGGGTGAAGCTTTCTTT
CASSWSLGGEAFF
>TRBV29-1|-|TRBJ1-2|once
TGCAGCGTCCGGGACACATTTAACTATGGCTACACCTTC
CSVRDTFNYGYTF
>TRBV6-6|TRBD2|TRBJ2-1|-
TGTGCCAGCAGTTCTAGCGGGACCTACAATGAGCAGTTCTTC
CASSSSGTYNEQFF
>TRBV28|-|TRBJ1-1|-
TGTGCCAGCAGGTCAGGGGCCACAGGCACTGAAGCTTTCTTT
CASRSGATGTEAFF
>TRBV30|-|TRBJ2-1|-
TGTGCCTGGACGCCCCTGCCCAATGAGCAGTTCTTC
CAWTPLPNEQFF
>TRBV7-2|-|TRBJ2-3|-
TGTGCCAGCAGCTGGCGGGACACAGATACGCAGTATTTT
CASSWRDTDTQYF
>TRBV27|TRBD1|TRBJ2-1|-
TGTGCCAGCAGTTTACTACAGGGGTACAATGAGCAGTTCTTC
CASSLLQGYNEQFF
>TRBV11-1|-|TRBJ1-5|once
TGTGCCAGCAGCTTTACCCGGGGACGGAATCAGCCCCAGCATTTT
CASSFTRGRNQPQHF
>TRBV7-3|-|TRBJ2-6|-
TGTGCCAGCAGCTTAAGTCCCAACTCTGGGGCCAACGTCCTGACTTTC
CASSLSPNSGANVLTF
>TRBV28|TRBD2|TRBJ2-7|once
TGTGCCAGCAGCCCTAGCGGTCTAGTAGAGCAGTACTTC
CASSPSGLVEQYF
>TRBV28|-|TRBJ2-7|once
TGTGCCAGCAGGCCCCAGGGGTTCTACGAGCAGTACTTC
CASRPQGFYEQYF
>TRBV5-1|TRBD1|TRBJ2-3|few
TGCGCCAGCAGCGAAACAGGGGCGGGCGGAACAGATACGCAGTATTTT
CASSETGAGGTDTQYF
>TRBV28|TRBD1|TRBJ2-7|once
TGTGCCAGCAGTACCTGGACAGGGGGCGCCCCGGGCGAGCAGTACTTC
CASSTWTGGAPGEQYF
>TRBV29-1|-|TRBJ2-7|-
TGCAGCGTTGTATCCGATTTGTTCGAGCAGTACTTC
CSVVSDLFEQYF
>TRBV2|TRBD1|TRBJ1-5|-
TGTGCCAGCAGCGGTAACAGGGGGTCGAGCCAGCCCCAGCATTTT
CASSGNRGSSQPQHF
>TRBV7-2|TRBD1|TRBJ2-7|once
TGTGCCAGCAGCACGGCCGGGACAGGGGTCTACGAGCAGTACTTC
CASSTAGTGVYEQYF
>TRBV20-1|-|TRBJ2-1|few
TGCAGTGAGGACGATGAGCAGTTCTTC
CSEDDEQFF
>TRBV4-3|-|TRBJ2-2|once
TGCGCCAGCAGCCAAGCTACGGGGTTAGCCGGGGAGCTGTTTTTT
CASSQATGLAGELFF